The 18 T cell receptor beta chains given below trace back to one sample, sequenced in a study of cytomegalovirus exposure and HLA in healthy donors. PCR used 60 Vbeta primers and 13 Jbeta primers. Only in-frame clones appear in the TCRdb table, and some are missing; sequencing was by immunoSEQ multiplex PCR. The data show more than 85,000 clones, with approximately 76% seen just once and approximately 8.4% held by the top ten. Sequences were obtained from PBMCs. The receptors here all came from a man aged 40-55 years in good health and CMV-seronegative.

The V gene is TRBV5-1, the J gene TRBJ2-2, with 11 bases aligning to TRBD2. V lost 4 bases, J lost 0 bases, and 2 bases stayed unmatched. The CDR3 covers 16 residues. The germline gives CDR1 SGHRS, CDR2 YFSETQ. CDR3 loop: CASSPGLAANTGELFF. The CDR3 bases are TGCGCCAGCAGCCCGGGACTAGCGGCGAACACCGGGGAGCTGTTTTTT.

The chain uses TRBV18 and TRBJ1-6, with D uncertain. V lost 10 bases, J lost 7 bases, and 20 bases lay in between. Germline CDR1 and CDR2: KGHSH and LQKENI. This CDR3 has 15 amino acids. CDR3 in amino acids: CATTRGSHANSPLHF. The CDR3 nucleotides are TGTGCCACCACAAGAGGCAGTCACGCCAATTCACCCCTCCACTTT.

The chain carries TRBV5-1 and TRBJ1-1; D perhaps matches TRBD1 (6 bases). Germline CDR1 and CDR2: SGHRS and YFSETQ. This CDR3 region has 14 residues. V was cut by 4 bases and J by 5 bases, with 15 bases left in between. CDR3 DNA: TGCGCCAGCAGCCCGCCGGGGGGCTGGACTGAAGCTTTCTTT. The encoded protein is CASSPPGGWTEAFF.

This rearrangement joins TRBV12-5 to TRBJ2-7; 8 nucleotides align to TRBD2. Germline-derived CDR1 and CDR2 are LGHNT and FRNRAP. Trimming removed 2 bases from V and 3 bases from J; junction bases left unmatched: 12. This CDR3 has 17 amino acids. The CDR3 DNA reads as TGTGCTAGTGGTTTGAGCACGGGGGGGGCCTTTTTCTACGAGCAGTACTTC. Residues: CASGLSTGGAFFYEQYF.

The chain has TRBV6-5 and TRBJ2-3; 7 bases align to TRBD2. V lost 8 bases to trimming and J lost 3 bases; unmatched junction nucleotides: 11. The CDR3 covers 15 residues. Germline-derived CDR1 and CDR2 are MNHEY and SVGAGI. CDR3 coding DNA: TGTGCCAGCTCGACTATGTCGGGGGGTACAGATACGCAGTATTTT. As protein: CASSTMSGGTDTQYF.

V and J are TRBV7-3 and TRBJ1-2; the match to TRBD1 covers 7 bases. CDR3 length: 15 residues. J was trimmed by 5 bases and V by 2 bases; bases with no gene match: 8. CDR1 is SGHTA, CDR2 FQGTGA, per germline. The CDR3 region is CASSLEGAPGYGYTF. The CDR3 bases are TGTGCCAGCAGCTTAGAGGGGGCGCCGGGATATGGCTACACCTTC. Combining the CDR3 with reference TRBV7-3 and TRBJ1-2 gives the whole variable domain GAGVSQTPSNKVTEKGKYVELRCDPISGHTALYWYRQSLGQGPEFLIYFQGTGAADDSGLPNDRFFAVRPEGSVSTLKIQRTERGDSAVYLCASSLEGAPGYGYTFGSGTRLTVV.

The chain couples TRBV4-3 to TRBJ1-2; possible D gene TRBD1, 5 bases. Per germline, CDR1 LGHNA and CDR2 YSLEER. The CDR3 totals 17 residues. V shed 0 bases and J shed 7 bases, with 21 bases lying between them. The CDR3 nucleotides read TGCGCCAGCAGCCAAGATCTTACCGGAGGGGTAGGCTGTGGCTACACCTTC. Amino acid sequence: CASSQDLTGGVGCGYTF.

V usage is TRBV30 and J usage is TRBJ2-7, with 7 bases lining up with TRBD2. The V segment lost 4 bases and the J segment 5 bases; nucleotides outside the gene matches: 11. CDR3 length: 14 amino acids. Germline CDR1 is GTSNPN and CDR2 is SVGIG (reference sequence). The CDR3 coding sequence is TGTGCCTGGACCCTATGGGGGGGGACTAACGAGCAGTACTTC. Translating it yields CAWTLWGGTNEQYF. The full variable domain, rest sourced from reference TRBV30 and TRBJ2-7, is SQTIHQWPATLVQPVGSPLSLECTVEGTSNPNLYWYRQAAGRGLQLLFYSVGIGQISSEVPQNLSASRPQDRQFILSSKKLLLSDSGFYLCAWTLWGGTNEQYFGPGTRLTVT.

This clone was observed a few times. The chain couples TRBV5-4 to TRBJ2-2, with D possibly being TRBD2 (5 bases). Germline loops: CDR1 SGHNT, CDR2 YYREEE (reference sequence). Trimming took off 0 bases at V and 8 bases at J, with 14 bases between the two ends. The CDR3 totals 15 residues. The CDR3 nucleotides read TGTGCCAGCAGCTTGGCACAAGGGAGTTCGGGGGAGCTGTTTTTT. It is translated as CASSLAQGSSGELFF. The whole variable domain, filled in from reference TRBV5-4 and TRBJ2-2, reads ETGVTQSPTHLIKTRGQQVTLRCSSQSGHNTVSWYQQALGQGPQFIFQYYREEENGRGNFPPRFSGLQFPNYSSELNVNALELDDSALYLCASSLAQGSSGELFFGEGSRLTVL.

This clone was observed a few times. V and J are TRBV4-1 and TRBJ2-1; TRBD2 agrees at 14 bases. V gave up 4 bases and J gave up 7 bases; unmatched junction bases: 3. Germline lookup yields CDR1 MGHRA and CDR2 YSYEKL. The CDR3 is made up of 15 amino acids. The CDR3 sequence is CASSPGLAGANEQFF. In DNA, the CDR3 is TGCGCCAGCAGCCCGGGACTAGCGGGGGCAAATGAGCAGTTCTTC.

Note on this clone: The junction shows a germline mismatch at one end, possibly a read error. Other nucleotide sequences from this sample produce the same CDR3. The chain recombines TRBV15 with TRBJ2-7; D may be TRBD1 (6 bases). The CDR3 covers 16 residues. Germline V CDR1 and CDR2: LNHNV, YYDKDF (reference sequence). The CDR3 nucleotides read TGCGCCACCAGCAGAGATCCGAGGGGGACCTTCTACGAGCAGTACTTC. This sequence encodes CATSRDPRGTFYEQYF.

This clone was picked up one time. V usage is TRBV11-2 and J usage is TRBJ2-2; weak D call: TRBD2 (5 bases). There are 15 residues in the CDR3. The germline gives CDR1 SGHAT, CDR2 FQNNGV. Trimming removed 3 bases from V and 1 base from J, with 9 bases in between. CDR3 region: CASSFRGMNTGELFF. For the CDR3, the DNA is TGTGCCAGCAGCTTCAGAGGGATGAACACCGGGGAGCTGTTTTTT.

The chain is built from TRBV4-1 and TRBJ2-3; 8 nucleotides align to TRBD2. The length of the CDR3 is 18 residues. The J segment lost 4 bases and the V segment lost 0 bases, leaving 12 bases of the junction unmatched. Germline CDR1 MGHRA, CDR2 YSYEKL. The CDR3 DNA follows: TGCGCCAGCAGCCAAGAAGGCGGGGGGTATACTAGGCCAGATACGCAGTATTTT. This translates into CASSQEGGGYTRPDTQYF.

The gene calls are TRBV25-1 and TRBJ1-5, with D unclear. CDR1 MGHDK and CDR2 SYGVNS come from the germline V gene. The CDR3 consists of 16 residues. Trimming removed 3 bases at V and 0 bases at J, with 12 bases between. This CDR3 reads CASSDGSSDSNQPQHF. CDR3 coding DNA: TGTGCCAGCAGTGATGGGAGCAGCGATAGCAATCAGCCCCAGCATTTT. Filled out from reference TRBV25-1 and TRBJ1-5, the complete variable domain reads EADIYQTPRYLVIGTGKKITLECSQTMGHDKMYWYQQDPGMELHLIHYSYGVNSTEKGDLSSESTVSRIRTEHFPLTLESARPSHTSQYLCASSDGSSDSNQPQHFGDGTRLSIL.

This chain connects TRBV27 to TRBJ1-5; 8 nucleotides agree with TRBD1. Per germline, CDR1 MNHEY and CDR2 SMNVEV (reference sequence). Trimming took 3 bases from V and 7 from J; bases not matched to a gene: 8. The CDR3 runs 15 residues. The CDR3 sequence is CASSFTTGANQPQHF. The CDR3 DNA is TGTGCCAGCAGTTTCACGACAGGGGCAAACCAGCCCCAGCATTTT.

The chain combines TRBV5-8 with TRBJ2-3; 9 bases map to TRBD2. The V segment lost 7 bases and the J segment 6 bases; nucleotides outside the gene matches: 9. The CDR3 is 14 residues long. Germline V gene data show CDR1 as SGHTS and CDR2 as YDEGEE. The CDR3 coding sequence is TGTGCCAGCGAGCGGGGGGCGCAGTTGGATACGCAGTATTTT. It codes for CASERGAQLDTQYF. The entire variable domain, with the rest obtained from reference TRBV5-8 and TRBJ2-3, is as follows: EAGVTQSPTHLIKTRGQQATLRCSPISGHTSVYWYQQALGLGLQFLLWYDEGEERNRGNFPPRFSGRQFPNYSSELNVNALELEDSALYLCASERGAQLDTQYFGPGTRLTVL.

The CDR3 sequence is CASSTQVGQGYEKLFF. The CDR3 DNA follows: TGTGCCAGCAGTACCCAGGTTGGACAGGGGTATGAAAAACTGTTTTTT. The chain couples TRBV27 to TRBJ1-4; 9 nucleotides line up with TRBD1. The CDR3 is 16 amino acids. V lost 5 bases, J lost 6 bases, and 10 bases stayed unmatched. CDR1 and CDR2 from the germline V gene are MNHEY and SMNVEV (reference sequence).

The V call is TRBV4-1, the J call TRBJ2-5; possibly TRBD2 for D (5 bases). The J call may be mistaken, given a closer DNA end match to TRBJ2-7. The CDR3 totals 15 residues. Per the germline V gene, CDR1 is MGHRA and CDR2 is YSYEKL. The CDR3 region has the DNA TGCGCCAGCAGCCTCGGGGAAATGGGGTACTACGAGCAGTACTTC. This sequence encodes CASSLGEMGYYEQYF.